These T cell receptor beta chains were read from a single sample in a study of blood T cell repertoires in COVID-19. Measured with immunoSEQ multiplex PCR; TCRdb has only the in-frame clones, and not every one. The sample includes around 190,000 clones, 75% to 90% of them seen just once. The sequencing input was peripheral blood. Every receptor here comes from a woman aged 55 to 70 with acute or convalescent COVID-19. Both conserved end residues are part of each CDR3. The D gene is left open where the match is weak. Part of the rows lack a size; the others show once, few, many or a class for expanded clones.

clone size,V gene,J gene,D gene,CDR3 DNA,CDR3 protein
-,TRBV19,TRBJ1-2,TRBD1,TGTGCCAGTACCCTATCCCGGGACAGGGGTTCGTTCGGCTACACCTTC,CASTLSRDRGSFGYTF
-,TRBV7-6,TRBJ2-3,-,TGTGCCAGCAGCTTAGGTGGAAGCGCCAGCACAGATACGCAGTATTTT,CASSLGGSASTDTQYF
-,TRBV2,TRBJ1-3,-,TGTGCCAGCAGTGAAAAGGGGGTCTCTGGAAACACCATATATTTT,CASSEKGVSGNTIYF
once,TRBV6-1,TRBJ1-6,-,TGTGCCAGCAGTGAAATCGGGGGTAGAAGTTCACCCCTCCACTTT,CASSEIGGRSSPLHF
-,TRBV29-1,TRBJ2-2,-,TGCAGCGCCTTACCTGGTTGGCCCGGGGAGCTGTTTTTT,CSALPGWPGELFF
-,TRBV6-5,TRBJ1-3,TRBD1,TGTGCCAGCGCTCCCGGGACAGGGTCTGGAAACACCATATATTTT,CASAPGTGSGNTIYF
-,TRBV4-2,TRBJ2-5,TRBD2,TGTGCCAGCAGCCAAGAACCGGGCGGGAGTGGGGAGACCCAGTACTTC,CASSQEPGGSGETQYF
-,TRBV15,TRBJ2-4,-,TGTGCCACCAGCAAGTCTACTAGTCCCCAAAACATTCAGTACTTC,CATSKSTSPQNIQYF
-,TRBV29-1,TRBJ2-1,TRBD2,TGCAGCGTTCTCCCCGCGGGGGTCGATGAGCAGTTCTTC,CSVLPAGVDEQFF
-,TRBV24-1,TRBJ2-2,TRBD2,TGTGCCACCACCACTAGCGGGAAAGCCGGGGAGCTGTTTTTT,CATTTSGKAGELFF
-,TRBV18,TRBJ1-1,TRBD1,TGTGCCAGCTCCTCTACAGGGGTGGGTCTGAACACTGAAGCTTTCTTT,CASSSTGVGLNTEAFF
-,TRBV27,TRBJ2-1,TRBD2,TGTGCCAGCGGCTACCTTTGGAGCGGGAGGGTAGTAGATGAGCAGTTCTTC,CASGYLWSGRVVDEQFF
-,TRBV5-6,TRBJ2-3,-,TGTGCCAGCAGCTTTGGGATCTCTAGCGAAAGCACAGATACGCAGTATTTT,CASSFGISSESTDTQYF
-,TRBV6-1,TRBJ2-1,TRBD1,TGTGCCAGCAGTGAAGCAGGGGGCAGTGGGTCTTACAATGAGCAGTTCTTC,CASSEAGGSGSYNEQFF
-,TRBV5-1,TRBJ2-7,-,TGCGCCAGCCGGTCAGGGACAACCCGATCCTACGAGCAGTACTTC,CASRSGTTRSYEQYF
-,TRBV12-3/TRBV12-4,TRBJ1-2,-,TGTGCCAGCAGTTTCTCGCAGGGAGGGGGCTACACCTTC,CASSFSQGGGYTF
-,TRBV7-2,TRBJ2-3,-,TGTGCCAGCAGCTTAGGGGCAGGGGGGACAGATACGCAGTATTTT,CASSLGAGGTDTQYF
once,TRBV7-2,TRBJ2-3,-,TGTGCCAGCAGCTGGGTATCAGGGAGGGGGACAGATACGCAGTATTTT,CASSWVSGRGTDTQYF
once,TRBV28,TRBJ1-1,TRBD1,TGTGCCAGCAGGGCCCCGGGACAGGCAAACACTGAAGCTTTCTTT,CASRAPGQANTEAFF